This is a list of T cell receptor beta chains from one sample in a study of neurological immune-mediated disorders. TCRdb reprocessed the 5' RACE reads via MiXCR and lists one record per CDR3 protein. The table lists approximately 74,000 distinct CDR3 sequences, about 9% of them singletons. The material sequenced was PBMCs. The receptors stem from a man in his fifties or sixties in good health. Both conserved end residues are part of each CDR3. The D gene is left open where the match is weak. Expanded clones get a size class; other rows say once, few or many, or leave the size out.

cdr3_aa: CASSLSPGSGNTIYF
cdr3_nt: TGTGCCAGCAGCTTAAGTCCAGGCTCTGGAAACACCATATATTTT
j_call: TRBJ1-3
clone_size: many
cdr3_length: 15
d_call: NA
v_call: TRBV7-2

cdr3_aa: CASSHPGFPPGELFF
cdr3_nt: TGCGCCAGCAGCCATCCGGGATTCCCCCCGGGGGAGCTGTTTTTT
j_call: TRBJ2-2
clone_size: many
cdr3_length: 15
d_call: NA
v_call: TRBV5-1

cdr3_aa: CAVRRGHRSDTGELFF
cdr3_nt: TGTGCCGTCCGTCGAGGACACCGGTCGGACACCGGGGAGCTGTTTTTT
j_call: TRBJ2-2
clone_size: many
cdr3_length: 16
d_call: NA
v_call: TRBV24-1

cdr3_aa: CSAPRTSGSYEQYF
cdr3_nt: TGCAGTGCCCCCCGGACTAGCGGCTCCTACGAGCAGTACTTC
j_call: TRBJ2-7
clone_size: many
cdr3_length: 14
d_call: TRBD2
v_call: TRBV20-1

cdr3_aa: CASSFQGVQETQYF
cdr3_nt: TGCGCCAGCAGCTTTCAGGGGGTCCAAGAGACCCAGTACTTC
j_call: TRBJ2-5
clone_size: many
cdr3_length: 14
d_call: TRBD1
v_call: TRBV5-1

cdr3_aa: CSAAGTYWEQYF
cdr3_nt: TGCAGTGCGGCCGGGACCTATTGGGAGCAGTACTTC
j_call: TRBJ2-7
clone_size: many
cdr3_length: 12
d_call: NA
v_call: TRBV20-1

cdr3_aa: CSATRDPSNQPQHF
cdr3_nt: TGCAGTGCTACCCGGGACCCGAGCAATCAGCCCCAGCATTTT
j_call: TRBJ1-5
clone_size: many
cdr3_length: 14
d_call: NA
v_call: TRBV20-1

cdr3_aa: CASSTHTANEQFF
cdr3_nt: TGCGCCAGCAGCACGCACACCGCCAATGAGCAGTTCTTC
j_call: TRBJ2-1
clone_size: many
cdr3_length: 13
d_call: NA
v_call: TRBV5-1

cdr3_aa: CASSGQTSAPGGNEQFF
cdr3_nt: TGTGCCAGCAGTGGTCAAACTAGCGCCCCCGGGGGGAATGAGCAGTTCTTC
j_call: TRBJ2-1
clone_size: many
cdr3_length: 17
d_call: TRBD2
v_call: TRBV2

cdr3_aa: CASSLVGGQGAHEQYF
cdr3_nt: TGCGCCAGCAGCTTGGTGGGGGGACAGGGGGCCCACGAGCAGTACTTC
j_call: TRBJ2-7
clone_size: many
cdr3_length: 16
d_call: TRBD1
v_call: TRBV5-1

cdr3_aa: CASSAGSIWEGYGYTF
cdr3_nt: TGTGCCAGCAGCGCAGGAAGTATTTGGGAAGGATATGGCTACACCTTC
j_call: TRBJ1-2
clone_size: many
cdr3_length: 16
d_call: NA
v_call: TRBV7-2

cdr3_aa: CASSSQGANQPQHF
cdr3_nt: TGTGCCAGCAGTTCTCAGGGGGCCAATCAGCCCCAGCATTTT
j_call: TRBJ1-5
clone_size: many
cdr3_length: 14
d_call: TRBD1
v_call: TRBV7-9

cdr3_aa: CASRQAGGYNEQFF
cdr3_nt: TGTGCCAGCAGGCAAGCGGGAGGGTACAATGAGCAGTTCTTC
j_call: TRBJ2-1
clone_size: many
cdr3_length: 14
d_call: TRBD2
v_call: TRBV7-8

cdr3_aa: CASSPQGSSYNEQFF
cdr3_nt: TGTGCCAGCAGCCCACAGGGGAGCTCCTACAATGAGCAGTTCTTC
j_call: TRBJ2-1
clone_size: many
cdr3_length: 15
d_call: TRBD1
v_call: TRBV6-5

cdr3_aa: CASSYTDRDGYTF
cdr3_nt: TGTGCCAGCAGTTATACGGACAGGGATGGCTACACCTTC
j_call: TRBJ1-2
clone_size: many
cdr3_length: 13
d_call: TRBD1
v_call: TRBV27

cdr3_aa: CASSPRQAGDGNTIYF
cdr3_nt: TGTGCCAGCTCACCCCGACAGGCGGGAGATGGAAACACCATATATTTT
j_call: TRBJ1-3
clone_size: many
cdr3_length: 16
d_call: NA
v_call: TRBV18

cdr3_aa: CASRELAGDYNEQFF
cdr3_nt: TGCGCCAGCAGGGAGCTAGCGGGTGACTACAATGAGCAGTTCTTC
j_call: TRBJ2-1
clone_size: many
cdr3_length: 15
d_call: TRBD2
v_call: TRBV5-1

cdr3_aa: CASSVGQVRDGYTF
cdr3_nt: TGCGCCAGCAGCGTCGGACAGGTGAGGGATGGCTACACCTTC
j_call: TRBJ1-2
clone_size: NA
cdr3_length: 14
d_call: TRBD1
v_call: TRBV5-1

cdr3_aa: CASSTGNEQFF
cdr3_nt: TGTGCCAGCAGTACAGGGAATGAGCAGTTCTTC
j_call: TRBJ2-1
clone_size: many
cdr3_length: 11
d_call: NA
v_call: TRBV6-2/TRBV6-3

cdr3_aa: CASSISSGRGYTDTQYF
cdr3_nt: TGTGCCAGCAGTATCTCCTCGGGGCGGGGCTACACAGATACGCAGTATTTT
j_call: TRBJ2-3
clone_size: many
cdr3_length: 17
d_call: NA
v_call: TRBV28

cdr3_aa: CSVSGTPTYEQYF
cdr3_nt: TGCAGCGTTTCCGGGACACCGACCTACGAGCAGTACTTC
j_call: TRBJ2-7
clone_size: many
cdr3_length: 13
d_call: NA
v_call: TRBV29-1

cdr3_aa: CSARDSGGGNYGYTF
cdr3_nt: TGCAGTGCTAGAGATAGTGGGGGCGGTAACTATGGCTACACCTTC
j_call: TRBJ1-2
clone_size: many
cdr3_length: 15
d_call: NA
v_call: TRBV20-1

cdr3_aa: CASSPQKGGTDTQYF
cdr3_nt: TGTGCCAGCAGCCCTCAAAAAGGGGGGACAGATACGCAGTATTTT
j_call: TRBJ2-3
clone_size: few
cdr3_length: 15
d_call: NA
v_call: TRBV9

cdr3_aa: CASSLAKTLLAGGADTQYF
cdr3_nt: TGCGCCAGCAGCTTGGCCAAAACCCTACTAGCGGGTGGGGCAGATACGCAGTATTTT
j_call: TRBJ2-3
clone_size: many
cdr3_length: 19
d_call: TRBD2
v_call: TRBV5-1

cdr3_aa: CASSFGTGVVVGTDTQYF
cdr3_nt: TGCGCCAGCAGCTTCGGGACAGGGGTTGTAGTTGGCACAGATACGCAGTATTTT
j_call: TRBJ2-3
clone_size: many
cdr3_length: 18
d_call: TRBD1
v_call: TRBV5-1

cdr3_aa: CASSEVDRLAKNIQYF
cdr3_nt: TGTGCCAGCAGTGAAGTTGACCGACTAGCCAAAAACATTCAGTACTTC
j_call: TRBJ2-4
clone_size: many
cdr3_length: 16
d_call: NA
v_call: TRBV6-1

cdr3_aa: CSVGRVIADHSYNEQFF
cdr3_nt: TGCAGCGTTGGCAGGGTCATCGCGGACCACTCCTACAATGAGCAGTTCTTC
j_call: TRBJ2-1
clone_size: many
cdr3_length: 17
d_call: NA
v_call: TRBV29-1

cdr3_aa: CASSQDTISYNEQFF
cdr3_nt: TGTGCCAGCAGCCAAGATACAATCTCCTACAATGAGCAGTTCTTC
j_call: TRBJ2-1
clone_size: few
cdr3_length: 15
d_call: NA
v_call: TRBV3-1

cdr3_aa: CASSFKLTGELFF
cdr3_nt: TGTGCCAGCAGCTTCAAACTCACCGGGGAGCTGTTTTTT
j_call: TRBJ2-2
clone_size: many
cdr3_length: 13
d_call: NA
v_call: TRBV7-9

cdr3_aa: CASKLGTNEQFF
cdr3_nt: TGTGCCAGCAAGTTGGGGACTAATGAGCAGTTCTTC
j_call: TRBJ2-1
clone_size: many
cdr3_length: 12
d_call: NA
v_call: TRBV12-3/TRBV12-4

cdr3_aa: CAGLRTGGVSYEQYF
cdr3_nt: TGTGCCGGACTCCGGACAGGGGGCGTCTCCTACGAGCAGTACTTC
j_call: TRBJ2-7
clone_size: many
cdr3_length: 15
d_call: TRBD1
v_call: TRBV6-1

cdr3_aa: CASSHGLLSNQPQHF
cdr3_nt: TGCGCCAGCAGCCACGGACTCCTCTCCAATCAGCCCCAGCATTTT
j_call: TRBJ1-5
clone_size: few
cdr3_length: 15
d_call: NA
v_call: TRBV4-1

cdr3_aa: CASSLVGLDEQFF
cdr3_nt: TGCGCCAGCAGCTTGGTGGGGTTAGATGAGCAGTTCTTC
j_call: TRBJ2-1
clone_size: many
cdr3_length: 13
d_call: NA
v_call: TRBV5-1

cdr3_aa: CASGQWGGSQPYEQYF
cdr3_nt: TGTGCCAGCGGACAGTGGGGCGGGAGTCAGCCTTACGAGCAGTACTTC
j_call: TRBJ2-7
clone_size: many
cdr3_length: 16
d_call: NA
v_call: TRBV28

cdr3_aa: CASSVGTIYF
cdr3_nt: TGTGCCAGCAGTGTCGGCACCATATATTTT
j_call: TRBJ1-3
clone_size: many
cdr3_length: 10
d_call: NA
v_call: TRBV12-3/TRBV12-4

cdr3_aa: CSARTTVAGAAYEQYF
cdr3_nt: TGCAGTGCTAGGACCACAGTAGCGGGAGCTGCCTACGAGCAGTACTTC
j_call: TRBJ2-7
clone_size: many
cdr3_length: 16
d_call: TRBD2
v_call: TRBV20-1

cdr3_aa: CASSSFRGQRVSPLHF
cdr3_nt: TGTGCCAGCAGTTCGTTTCGGGGACAGAGGGTTTCACCCCTCCACTTT
j_call: TRBJ1-6
clone_size: many
cdr3_length: 16
d_call: TRBD1
v_call: TRBV28

cdr3_aa: CASSLMEGPHNEQFF
cdr3_nt: TGCGCCAGCAGCTTGATGGAGGGACCCCACAATGAGCAGTTCTTC
j_call: TRBJ2-1
clone_size: many
cdr3_length: 15
d_call: NA
v_call: TRBV5-1

cdr3_aa: CASSPRASGRSHNEQFF
cdr3_nt: TGCGCCAGCAGCCCCCGGGCTAGCGGGAGGTCCCACAATGAGCAGTTCTTC
j_call: TRBJ2-1
clone_size: many
cdr3_length: 17
d_call: TRBD2
v_call: TRBV5-1

cdr3_aa: CSASKGQSSGANVLTF
cdr3_nt: TGCAGTGCTAGTAAGGGACAATCTTCTGGGGCCAACGTCCTGACTTTC
j_call: TRBJ2-6
clone_size: many
cdr3_length: 16
d_call: NA
v_call: TRBV20-1

cdr3_aa: CASSLDGGPYNEQFF
cdr3_nt: TGCGCCAGCAGCTTGGACGGGGGGCCCTACAATGAGCAGTTCTTC
j_call: TRBJ2-1
clone_size: many
cdr3_length: 15
d_call: NA
v_call: TRBV5-1

cdr3_aa: CASSRTRYEQYF
cdr3_nt: TGTGCCAGCAGTCGGACTAGATACGAGCAGTACTTC
j_call: TRBJ2-7
clone_size: many
cdr3_length: 12
d_call: TRBD2
v_call: TRBV12-3/TRBV12-4

cdr3_aa: CASSRNGGLPSQETQYF
cdr3_nt: TGTGCCAGCAGCCGCAACGGGGGGCTACCAAGCCAAGAGACCCAGTACTTC
j_call: TRBJ2-5
clone_size: many
cdr3_length: 17
d_call: NA
v_call: TRBV7-2

cdr3_aa: CASSLVGRATDTQYF
cdr3_nt: TGTGCCAGCAGCTTAGTTGGACGAGCCACAGATACGCAGTATTTT
j_call: TRBJ2-3
clone_size: many
cdr3_length: 15
d_call: NA
v_call: TRBV7-7

cdr3_aa: CASSENRDTQYF
cdr3_nt: TGTGCCAGCAGTGAAAATAGGGATACGCAGTATTTT
j_call: TRBJ2-3
clone_size: many
cdr3_length: 12
d_call: NA
v_call: TRBV6-1

cdr3_aa: CASSEPFYREQFF
cdr3_nt: TGTGCCAGCAGTGAACCATTTTACCGTGAGCAGTTCTTC
j_call: TRBJ2-1
clone_size: many
cdr3_length: 13
d_call: NA
v_call: TRBV2

cdr3_aa: CASSLQGAAFF
cdr3_nt: TGTGCCAGCAGCTTACAGGGAGCGGCTTTCTTT
j_call: TRBJ1-1
clone_size: many
cdr3_length: 11
d_call: NA
v_call: TRBV13

cdr3_aa: CASSPGLSSYEQYF
cdr3_nt: TGTGCCAGTAGCCCGGGATTGAGCTCCTACGAGCAGTACTTC
j_call: TRBJ2-7
clone_size: many
cdr3_length: 14
d_call: NA
v_call: TRBV19

cdr3_aa: CASSRTGVEVEQYF
cdr3_nt: TGTGCCAGCAGCCGGACAGGGGTTGAGGTCGAGCAGTACTTC
j_call: TRBJ2-7
clone_size: many
cdr3_length: 14
d_call: TRBD1
v_call: TRBV5-5

cdr3_aa: CASSSSGTGGTEAFF
cdr3_nt: TGCGCCAGCAGCTCCTCCGGGACAGGGGGAACTGAAGCTTTCTTT
j_call: TRBJ1-1
clone_size: many
cdr3_length: 15
d_call: TRBD1
v_call: TRBV5-1

cdr3_aa: CASSLGGTSTDTQYF
cdr3_nt: TGCGCCAGCAGCTTGGGAGGGACAAGCACAGATACGCAGTATTTT
j_call: TRBJ2-3
clone_size: many
cdr3_length: 15
d_call: NA
v_call: TRBV5-1

cdr3_aa: CASNSAGQPQHF
cdr3_nt: TGTGCCAGCAATAGCGCGGGCCAGCCCCAGCATTTT
j_call: TRBJ1-5
clone_size: many
cdr3_length: 12
d_call: NA
v_call: TRBV6-5

cdr3_aa: CASSFSEIRGNEQFF
cdr3_nt: TGTGCCAGCAGCTTTTCAGAAATCAGAGGGAATGAGCAGTTCTTC
j_call: TRBJ2-1
clone_size: many
cdr3_length: 15
d_call: NA
v_call: TRBV7-2

cdr3_aa: CASSSSGTSVQETQYF
cdr3_nt: TGTGCCAGCAGCTCCTCCGGGACTAGCGTCCAAGAGACCCAGTACTTC
j_call: TRBJ2-5
clone_size: many
cdr3_length: 16
d_call: TRBD2
v_call: TRBV3-1

cdr3_aa: CATSRGTIRYEQYF
cdr3_nt: TGTGCCACCAGCAGAGGTACTATACGCTACGAGCAGTACTTC
j_call: TRBJ2-7
clone_size: many
cdr3_length: 14
d_call: NA
v_call: TRBV15

cdr3_aa: CASSESGQRSGYTF
cdr3_nt: TGTGCCAGCAGTGAATCGGGACAGAGGAGTGGCTACACCTTC
j_call: TRBJ1-2
clone_size: many
cdr3_length: 14
d_call: TRBD1
v_call: TRBV6-1

cdr3_aa: CSAPGAGGLYNEQFF
cdr3_nt: TGCAGTGCCCCGGGGGCGGGGGGCCTCTACAATGAGCAGTTCTTC
j_call: TRBJ2-1
clone_size: many
cdr3_length: 15
d_call: TRBD2
v_call: TRBV20-1

cdr3_aa: CSARDRDRSYEQYF
cdr3_nt: TGCAGTGCTAGAGATCGGGACAGATCCTACGAGCAGTACTTC
j_call: TRBJ2-7
clone_size: many
cdr3_length: 14
d_call: TRBD1
v_call: TRBV20-1

cdr3_aa: CSATDSGRAGIHEQFF
cdr3_nt: TGCAGTGCAACCGATAGCGGGAGGGCCGGGATACATGAGCAGTTCTTC
j_call: TRBJ2-1
clone_size: many
cdr3_length: 16
d_call: TRBD2
v_call: TRBV20-1